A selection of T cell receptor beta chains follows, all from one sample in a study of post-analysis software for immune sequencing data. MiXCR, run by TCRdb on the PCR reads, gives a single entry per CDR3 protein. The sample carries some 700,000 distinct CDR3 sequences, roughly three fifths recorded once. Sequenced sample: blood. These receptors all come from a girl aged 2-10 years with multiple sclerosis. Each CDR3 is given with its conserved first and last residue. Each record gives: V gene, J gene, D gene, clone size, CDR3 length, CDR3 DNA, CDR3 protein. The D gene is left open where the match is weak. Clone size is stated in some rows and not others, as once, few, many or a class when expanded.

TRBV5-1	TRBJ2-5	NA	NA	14	TGCGCCAGCAGCCCGACGGCGGCACAAGAGACCCAGTACTTC	CASSPTAAQETQYF
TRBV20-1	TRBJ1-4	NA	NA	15	TGCAGTGCTAGAGATCGCAAAGGGGTTAATGAAAAACTGTTTTTT	CSARDRKGVNEKLFF
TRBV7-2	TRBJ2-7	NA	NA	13	TGTGCCAGCAGCCGGGACCCCCCCTACGAGCAGTACTTC	CASSRDPPYEQYF
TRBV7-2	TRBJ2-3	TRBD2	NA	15	TGTGCCAGCAGCCGCATCTCTAGCGGGGCAGATACGCAGTATTTT	CASSRISSGADTQYF
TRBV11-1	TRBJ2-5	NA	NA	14	TGTGCCAGCAGCTTCGACAGTTACCAAGAGACCCAGTACTTC	CASSFDSYQETQYF
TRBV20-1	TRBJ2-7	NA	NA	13	TGCAGTGCGGAAACCGGGCGCTCCTACGAGCAGTACTTC	CSAETGRSYEQYF
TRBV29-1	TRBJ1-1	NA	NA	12	TGCAGCGTTGTAGGGCTCGGGGTTGAAGCTTTCTTT	CSVVGLGVEAFF
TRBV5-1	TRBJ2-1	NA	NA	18	TGCGCCAGCAGCTTGGCCGGGGCGGCCTCAGCAGGGAAGAATGAGCAGTTCTTC	CASSLAGAASAGKNEQFF
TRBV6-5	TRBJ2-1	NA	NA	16	TGTGCCAGCAGTTACGGGGGGTCCGTGCCAGGAAATGAGCAGTTCTTC	CASSYGGSVPGNEQFF
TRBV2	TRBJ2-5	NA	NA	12	TGTGCCAGCAGTGTCCTAGCAGGGACCCAGTACTTC	CASSVLAGTQYF
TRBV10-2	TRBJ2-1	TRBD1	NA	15	TGCGCCAGCAGATCCGGGACAGGGAACCACAATGAGCAGTTCTTC	CASRSGTGNHNEQFF
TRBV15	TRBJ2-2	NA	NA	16	TGTGCCACCAGCAGCGGACTACCGATTAGGTCCGGGGAGCTGTTTTTT	CATSSGLPIRSGELFF
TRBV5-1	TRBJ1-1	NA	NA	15	TGCGCCAGCAGCTTGGTCCCCACAGGATTGACTGAAGCTTTCTTT	CASSLVPTGLTEAFF
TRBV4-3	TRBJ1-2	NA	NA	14	TGCGCCAGCAGCCAAGGCAGGGCCCCCTATGGCTACACCTTC	CASSQGRAPYGYTF
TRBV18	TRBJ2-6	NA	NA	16	TGTGCCAGCTCACCCAAAACTGCCTCTGGGGCCAACGTCCTGACTTTC	CASSPKTASGANVLTF
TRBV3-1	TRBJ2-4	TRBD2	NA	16	TGTGCCAGCAGTCGACTAGCGGGAGACTCCAAAAACATTCAGTACTTC	CASSRLAGDSKNIQYF
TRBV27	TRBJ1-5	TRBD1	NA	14	TGTGCCAGCAGTTTCGGGACAGGGTCGCAGCCCCAGCATTTT	CASSFGTGSQPQHF
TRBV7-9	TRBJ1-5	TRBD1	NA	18	TGTGCCAGCAGCCAGGAGGGACAGATACCTAGCCTCAATCAGCCCCAGCATTTT	CASSQEGQIPSLNQPQHF
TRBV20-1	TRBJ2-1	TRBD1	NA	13	TGCAGTGCTCCCGGGACAGGGTACAATGAGCAGTTCTTC	CSAPGTGYNEQFF
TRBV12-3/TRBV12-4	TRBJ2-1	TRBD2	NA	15	TGTGCCAGCAGTTCCTTAGCGGGGATTTACAATGAGCAGTTCTTC	CASSSLAGIYNEQFF
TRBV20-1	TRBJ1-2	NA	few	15	TGCAGTGCTAGAGATTCGGCTAAGGGGAACTATGGCTACACCTTC	CSARDSAKGNYGYTF
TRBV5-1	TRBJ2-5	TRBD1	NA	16	TGCGCCAGCAGTTCGACAGGGATGGGCAGAGGAGAGACCCAGTACTTC	CASSSTGMGRGETQYF
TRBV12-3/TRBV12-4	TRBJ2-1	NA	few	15	TGTGCCAGCAGAACCAGACAGGACTCCTACAATGAGCAGTTCTTC	CASRTRQDSYNEQFF
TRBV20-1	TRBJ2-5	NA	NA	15	TGCAGTGCTAGGGGCGTCGTGGACTCTCAAGAGACCCAGTACTTC	CSARGVVDSQETQYF
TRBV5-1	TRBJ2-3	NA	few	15	TGCGCCAGCAGCTTGGAGGCCGCTAGCACAGATACGCAGTATTTT	CASSLEAASTDTQYF
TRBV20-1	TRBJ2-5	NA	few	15	TGCAGTGCTAGAGATCAGGTTGTCGGGCAAGAGACCCAGTACTTC	CSARDQVVGQETQYF
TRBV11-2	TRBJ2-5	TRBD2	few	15	TGTGCCAGCAGCTTAATAACCGGGACTAGCGGGGACCAGTACTTC	CASSLITGTSGDQYF
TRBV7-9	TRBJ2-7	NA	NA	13	TGTGCCAGCACCTGGGAGGTTGGGCACGAGCAGTACTTC	CASTWEVGHEQYF
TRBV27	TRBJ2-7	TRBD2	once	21	TGTGCCAGCAGTTTATCCCCATTCGAGGGACTAGCGGGAGGGCCCTCCTACGAGCAGTACTTC	CASSLSPFEGLAGGPSYEQYF
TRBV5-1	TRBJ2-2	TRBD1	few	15	TGCGCCAGCAGCTACGGACAGGGGGCCGCCGGGGAGCTGTTTTTT	CASSYGQGAAGELFF
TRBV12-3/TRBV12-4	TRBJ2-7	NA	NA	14	TGTGCCAGCAGCACCCTTCTAGCTGGGTACGAGCAGTACTTC	CASSTLLAGYEQYF
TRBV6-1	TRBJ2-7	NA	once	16	TGTGCCAGCAGTCTCGGCCGGGCAGGGCAATACTACGAGCAGTACTTC	CASSLGRAGQYYEQYF
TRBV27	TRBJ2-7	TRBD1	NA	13	TGTGCCAGCAGCCCGGGACAGTTTTACGAGCAGTACTTC	CASSPGQFYEQYF
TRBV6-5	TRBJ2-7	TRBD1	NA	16	TGTGCCAGCAGTTACAGTAGGACAGGGATGTCCTACGAGCAGTACTTC	CASSYSRTGMSYEQYF
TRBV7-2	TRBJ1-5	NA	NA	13	TGTGCCAGCAGCTTATCGAAGGGGCAGCCCCAGCATTTT	CASSLSKGQPQHF
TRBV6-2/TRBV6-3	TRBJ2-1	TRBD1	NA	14	TGTGCCAGCAGTTACAGGGACAGGGCCAATGAGCAGTTCTTC	CASSYRDRANEQFF
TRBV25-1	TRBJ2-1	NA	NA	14	TGTGCCAGCAGTCCGCTACAGGGCAACAATGAGCAGTTCTTC	CASSPLQGNNEQFF
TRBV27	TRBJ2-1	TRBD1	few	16	TGTGCCAGCAGCACTAAGACCAAGACAGGGCTCAATGAGCAGTTCTTC	CASSTKTKTGLNEQFF
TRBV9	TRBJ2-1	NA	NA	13	TGTGCCAGCAGCGTAGAAGGGAGTGGTGAGCAGTTCTTC	CASSVEGSGEQFF
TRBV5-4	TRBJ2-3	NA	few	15	TGTGCCAGCAGCGTGGGGGGGACAGGCACAGATACGCAGTATTTT	CASSVGGTGTDTQYF
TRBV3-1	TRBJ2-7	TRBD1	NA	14	TGTGCCAGCAGCCCTCTTCAGGGGGAGTACGAGCAGTACTTC	CASSPLQGEYEQYF
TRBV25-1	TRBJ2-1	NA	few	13	TGTGCCAGCAGTGAACGGGCTCACAATGAGCAGTTCTTC	CASSERAHNEQFF
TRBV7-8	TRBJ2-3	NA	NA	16	TGTGCCAGCTCTACTCCTCAAGGGGTTGGCCCAGATACGCAGTATTTT	CASSTPQGVGPDTQYF
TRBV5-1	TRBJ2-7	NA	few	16	TGCGCCAGCAGCTTGGGAGGAGAACGGGGATCCTACGAGCAGTACTTC	CASSLGGERGSYEQYF
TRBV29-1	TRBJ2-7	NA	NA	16	TGCAGCGTTGAAGGCCCGCCCCAGGGGTCCTACAATGAGCAGTACTTC	CSVEGPPQGSYNEQYF
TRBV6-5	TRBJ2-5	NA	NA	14	TGTGCCAGCAGTTACTCCGGCTATCAAGAGACCCAGTACTTC	CASSYSGYQETQYF
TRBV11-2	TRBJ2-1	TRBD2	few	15	TGTGCCAGCAGCTTATTCCGGACTAGTTACAATGAGCAGTTCTTC	CASSLFRTSYNEQFF
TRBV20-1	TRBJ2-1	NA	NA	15	TGCAGTGCTAGCGTCCAAGACGCCGCCTACAATGAGCAGTTCTTC	CSASVQDAAYNEQFF
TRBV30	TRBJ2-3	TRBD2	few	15	TGTGCCTGGAGTGTAAGCGGGGGGGTTGGGGATACGCAGTATTTT	CAWSVSGGVGDTQYF
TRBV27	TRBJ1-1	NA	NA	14	TGTGCCAGCAGCTCCGGACGGGGGCACACTGAAGCTTTCTTT	CASSSGRGHTEAFF
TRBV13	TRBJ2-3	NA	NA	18	TGTGCCAGCAGCCAAGGGGGTGGGCTAGCATCTAGCACAGATACGCAGTATTTT	CASSQGGGLASSTDTQYF
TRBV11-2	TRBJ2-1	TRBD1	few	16	TGTGCCAGCAGCTTGGGATGGACAGGGGTATGGAATGAGCAGTTCTTC	CASSLGWTGVWNEQFF
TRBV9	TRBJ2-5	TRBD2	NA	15	TGTGCCAGCAGCGTAGCGGGGGGGCTGGAAGAGACCCAGTACTTC	CASSVAGGLEETQYF
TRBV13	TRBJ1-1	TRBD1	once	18	TGTGCCAGCAGCTCCCGGGACAGGGGATTCTTGCGGCACACTGAAGCTTTCTTT	CASSSRDRGFLRHTEAFF
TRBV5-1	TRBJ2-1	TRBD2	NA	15	TGCGCCAGCAGCTGGGGGGGGAGGGGAAAAGATGAGCAGTTCTTC	CASSWGGRGKDEQFF
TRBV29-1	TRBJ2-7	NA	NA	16	TGCAGCGTTGGCCCTGGAGGGGGGGCTGGTGCTGCCGAGCAGTACTTC	CSVGPGGGAGAAEQYF
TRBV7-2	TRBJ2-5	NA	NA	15	TGTGCCAGCAGCCCTATGGGGGTTCAAAAAGAGACCCAGTACTTC	CASSPMGVQKETQYF
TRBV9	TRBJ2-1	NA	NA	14	TGTGCCAGCAGCGTAGCACAGACCAACAATGAGCAGTTCTTC	CASSVAQTNNEQFF
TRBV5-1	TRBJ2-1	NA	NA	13	TGCGCCAGCAGCTTGGGAGGGAGAGGTGAGCAGTTCTTC	CASSLGGRGEQFF
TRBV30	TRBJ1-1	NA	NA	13	TGTGCCTGGACCCGGGGGTTGAACACTGAAGCTTTCTTT	CAWTRGLNTEAFF